Listed below are T cell receptor beta chains from one sample, sequenced in a study of radiotherapy plus CTLA-4 blockade in lung cancer. Profiled with immunoSEQ multiplex PCR; TCRdb holds only in-frame clones, not every one. The sample includes roughly 50,000 clones, 75% to 90% seen only once; the top ten take around a sixth. The sequences come from peripheral blood, collected from a patient treated with radiotherapy plus ipilimumab. All receptors derive from a human donor with non-small cell lung cancer that progressed on radiotherapy plus ipilimumab. Some clones in this sample may be carry-over from other donors' samples. CDR3s include the opening cysteine and the closing phenylalanine or tryptophan. A D gene is named only where the DNA matches it firmly. Not all rows give a size; the values are once, few, many and, for expanded clones, a class.

D gene: TRBD1
V gene: TRBV7-9
clone size: .
J gene: TRBJ2-2
CDR3 protein: CASSLGQLGTGELFF
CDR3 DNA: TGTGCCAGCAGCCTGGGACAGCTAGGTACCGGGGAGCTGTTTTTT

D gene: TRBD1
V gene: TRBV2
clone size: .
J gene: TRBJ2-7
CDR3 protein: CASRVGTASSYEQYF
CDR3 DNA: TGTGCCAGCAGGGTCGGGACAGCCAGCTCCTACGAGCAGTACTTC

D gene: .
V gene: TRBV19
clone size: .
J gene: TRBJ1-4
CDR3 protein: CASRPPGQRGKLFF
CDR3 DNA: TGTGCCAGTAGGCCCCCCGGCCAAAGGGGAAAACTGTTTTTT

D gene: .
V gene: TRBV6-1
clone size: .
J gene: TRBJ1-2
CDR3 protein: CASRLSDSNNYGYTF
CDR3 DNA: TGTGCCAGCAGATTATCGGACAGCAATAACTATGGCTACACCTTC

D gene: .
V gene: TRBV7-2
clone size: .
J gene: TRBJ2-5
CDR3 protein: CASSLQREETQYF
CDR3 DNA: TGTGCCAGCAGCCTACAGAGAGAAGAGACCCAGTACTTC

D gene: .
V gene: TRBV29-1
clone size: .
J gene: TRBJ1-1
CDR3 protein: CSVEGVQGNTEAFF
CDR3 DNA: TGCAGCGTCGAGGGTGTACAGGGGAACACTGAAGCTTTCTTT

D gene: .
V gene: TRBV19
clone size: .
J gene: TRBJ2-5
CDR3 protein: CASSRPGGTRKETQYF
CDR3 DNA: TGTGCCAGTAGCCGACCAGGGGGGACTAGAAAAGAGACCCAGTACTTC

D gene: TRBD2
V gene: TRBV18
clone size: .
J gene: TRBJ2-3
CDR3 protein: CASSITGTSVTDTQYF
CDR3 DNA: TGTGCCAGCTCAATTACCGGGACTAGCGTTACAGATACGCAGTATTTT

D gene: TRBD2
V gene: TRBV4-3
clone size: .
J gene: TRBJ2-5
CDR3 protein: CASSQEESGRSGEETQYF
CDR3 DNA: TGCGCCAGCAGCCAAGAGGAGAGCGGGAGGTCCGGGGAGGAGACCCAGTACTTC

D gene: TRBD1
V gene: TRBV19
clone size: .
J gene: TRBJ1-5
CDR3 protein: CASSHGTGRRGNQPQHF
CDR3 DNA: TGTGCCAGTAGTCACGGGACAGGCAGGCGGGGCAATCAGCCCCAGCATTTT

D gene: .
V gene: TRBV4-3
clone size: .
J gene: TRBJ1-5
CDR3 protein: CASSQDARGGAGQPQHF
CDR3 DNA: TGCGCCAGCAGCCAGGACGCACGGGGAGGGGCCGGGCAGCCCCAGCATTTT

D gene: TRBD2
V gene: TRBV25-1
clone size: .
J gene: TRBJ2-2
CDR3 protein: CASSPGTRRTGELFF
CDR3 DNA: TGTGCCAGCAGTCCCGGGACTAGGAGAACCGGGGAGCTGTTTTTT

D gene: .
V gene: TRBV30
clone size: .
J gene: TRBJ1-1
CDR3 protein: CAWTEGSQDTEAFF
CDR3 DNA: TGTGCCTGGACGGAGGGGAGTCAGGACACTGAAGCTTTCTTT

D gene: TRBD2
V gene: TRBV7-2
clone size: .
J gene: TRBJ2-7
CDR3 protein: CASGLAGLLYEQYF
CDR3 DNA: TGTGCCAGCGGACTAGCGGGACTACTCTACGAGCAGTACTTC

D gene: TRBD1
V gene: TRBV7-6
clone size: once
J gene: TRBJ2-3
CDR3 protein: CASSLASLGTVGYDTQYF
CDR3 DNA: TGTGCCAGCAGCTTAGCCTCACTAGGGACAGTGGGGTATGATACGCAGTATTTT

D gene: TRBD2
V gene: TRBV9
clone size: .
J gene: TRBJ2-3
CDR3 protein: CARGEEAGGPNPDTQYF
CDR3 DNA: TGTGCCAGGGGGGAAGAAGCGGGAGGCCCGAACCCAGATACGCAGTATTTT

D gene: TRBD1
V gene: TRBV5-1
clone size: once
J gene: TRBJ1-5
CDR3 protein: CASSLGTGGNQPQHF
CDR3 DNA: TGCGCCAGCAGCCTAGGGACAGGGGGCAATCAGCCCCAGCATTTT

D gene: TRBD1
V gene: TRBV6-6
clone size: .
J gene: TRBJ2-3
CDR3 protein: CASSWGTGGTDTQYF
CDR3 DNA: TGTGCCAGCAGCTGGGGGACAGGGGGCACAGATACGCAGTATTTT

D gene: .
V gene: TRBV6-5
clone size: .
J gene: TRBJ2-3
CDR3 protein: CASSHDRRRDTQYF
CDR3 DNA: TGTGCCAGCAGTCATGACAGGAGACGCGATACGCAGTATTTT

D gene: TRBD2
V gene: TRBV29-1
clone size: once
J gene: TRBJ2-1
CDR3 protein: CSVLTSGIYNEQFF
CDR3 DNA: TGCAGCGTCCTTACTAGCGGGATATACAATGAGCAGTTCTTC

D gene: TRBD2
V gene: TRBV28
clone size: .
J gene: TRBJ2-3
CDR3 protein: CASSPSRGSTADTQYF
CDR3 DNA: TGTGCCAGCAGTCCCTCCCGCGGGAGTACTGCAGATACGCAGTATTTT

D gene: .
V gene: TRBV2
clone size: .
J gene: TRBJ1-6
CDR3 protein: CASNPGSYNSPLHF
CDR3 DNA: TGTGCCAGCAATCCAGGGTCCTATAATTCACCCCTCCACTTT

D gene: .
V gene: TRBV6-5
clone size: .
J gene: TRBJ2-1
CDR3 protein: CASSRGGGTYNEQFF
CDR3 DNA: TGTGCCAGTTCCCGAGGGGGGGGGACCTACAATGAGCAGTTCTTC

D gene: TRBD2
V gene: TRBV19
clone size: .
J gene: TRBJ2-3
CDR3 protein: CASSMVGLAGTSDTQYF
CDR3 DNA: TGTGCCAGTAGTATGGTGGGACTAGCGGGAACTAGCGATACGCAGTATTTT

D gene: .
V gene: TRBV14
clone size: .
J gene: TRBJ1-1
CDR3 protein: CASSPGRRPEAFF
CDR3 DNA: TGTGCCAGCAGCCCTGGGAGAAGGCCTGAAGCTTTCTTT

D gene: .
V gene: TRBV2
clone size: .
J gene: TRBJ2-1
CDR3 protein: CASGRGQGLDEQFF
CDR3 DNA: TGTGCCAGCGGGAGAGGCCAGGGGCTCGATGAGCAGTTCTTC

D gene: .
V gene: TRBV25-1
clone size: .
J gene: TRBJ2-2
CDR3 protein: CASSELAGQYGELFF
CDR3 DNA: TGTGCCAGCAGTGAACTGGCGGGACAGTACGGGGAGCTGTTTTTT

D gene: .
V gene: TRBV5-1
clone size: .
J gene: TRBJ2-3
CDR3 protein: CASSFDIFTDTQYF
CDR3 DNA: TGCGCCAGCAGCTTTGACATCTTCACAGATACGCAGTATTTT

D gene: .
V gene: TRBV5-5
clone size: .
J gene: TRBJ2-5
CDR3 protein: CASSLMAGRGETQYF
CDR3 DNA: TGTGCCAGCAGCTTGATGGCAGGGCGGGGAGAGACCCAGTACTTC

D gene: TRBD1
V gene: TRBV30
clone size: .
J gene: TRBJ2-2
CDR3 protein: CAWSGRQGARGTGELFF
CDR3 DNA: TGTGCCTGGAGTGGGAGACAGGGGGCGCGAGGCACCGGGGAGCTGTTTTTT

D gene: .
V gene: TRBV27
clone size: once
J gene: TRBJ1-2
CDR3 protein: CASSFIGAGRGYTF
CDR3 DNA: TGTGCCAGCAGTTTTATAGGGGCTGGGCGTGGCTACACCTTC

D gene: TRBD1
V gene: TRBV14
clone size: .
J gene: TRBJ1-4
CDR3 protein: CASSRGRDRGEKLFF
CDR3 DNA: TGTGCCAGCAGCCGAGGCCGGGACAGGGGTGAAAAACTGTTTTTT

D gene: .
V gene: TRBV5-4
clone size: .
J gene: TRBJ1-2
CDR3 protein: CASSLGPEGDGYTF
CDR3 DNA: TGTGCCAGCAGCTTGGGGCCAGAGGGGGATGGCTACACCTTC

D gene: TRBD1
V gene: TRBV5-1
clone size: .
J gene: TRBJ1-6
CDR3 protein: CASSLVVGDRVNSPLHF
CDR3 DNA: TGCGCCAGCAGCTTGGTCGTGGGGGACAGGGTAAATTCACCCCTCCACTTT

D gene: .
V gene: TRBV11-3
clone size: .
J gene: TRBJ2-1
CDR3 protein: CASSSGGTSGDEQFF
CDR3 DNA: TGTGCCAGCAGCAGTGGCGGAACTAGTGGGGATGAGCAGTTCTTC

D gene: TRBD1
V gene: TRBV4-1
clone size: .
J gene: TRBJ1-2
CDR3 protein: CASSQQGADGYTF
CDR3 DNA: TGCGCCAGCAGCCAACAGGGGGCAGATGGCTACACCTTC

D gene: TRBD2
V gene: TRBV23-1
clone size: .
J gene: TRBJ2-3
CDR3 protein: CASSQWQGGQEDTQYF
CDR3 DNA: TGCGCCAGCAGTCAATGGCAGGGAGGGCAGGAAGATACGCAGTATTTT

D gene: .
V gene: TRBV2
clone size: .
J gene: TRBJ1-2
CDR3 protein: CAINLLGLKGYGYTF
CDR3 DNA: TGTGCCATAAACTTACTGGGGCTTAAGGGGTATGGCTACACCTTC

D gene: TRBD1
V gene: TRBV6-1
clone size: .
J gene: TRBJ1-1
CDR3 protein: CASSEPQGLAFF
CDR3 DNA: TGTGCCAGCAGTGAACCACAGGGGTTAGCTTTCTTT

D gene: TRBD2
V gene: TRBV4-1
clone size: once
J gene: TRBJ2-1
CDR3 protein: CASSQDGTSDWSYNEQFF
CDR3 DNA: TGCGCCAGCAGCCAAGACGGGACTAGCGACTGGTCCTACAATGAGCAGTTCTTC

D gene: .
V gene: TRBV18
clone size: .
J gene: TRBJ2-3
CDR3 protein: CASSSRLSTDTQYF
CDR3 DNA: TGTGCCAGCTCATCGAGACTGTCCACAGATACGCAGTATTTT

D gene: TRBD1
V gene: TRBV2
clone size: .
J gene: TRBJ1-5
CDR3 protein: CASSKDRGEQPQHF
CDR3 DNA: TGTGCCAGCAGCAAGGACAGGGGAGAACAGCCCCAGCATTTT

D gene: TRBD1
V gene: TRBV5-1
clone size: .
J gene: TRBJ1-2
CDR3 protein: CASSLVLGQASGYTF
CDR3 DNA: TGCGCCAGCAGCTTGGTACTGGGACAGGCCTCGGGCTACACCTTC

D gene: .
V gene: TRBV7-9
clone size: .
J gene: TRBJ1-1
CDR3 protein: CASSPERTEAFF
CDR3 DNA: TGTGCCAGCAGCCCTGAGCGGACTGAAGCTTTCTTT

D gene: .
V gene: TRBV18
clone size: .
J gene: TRBJ2-3
CDR3 protein: CASSPLSGFTDTQYF
CDR3 DNA: TGTGCCAGCTCACCGTTAAGCGGATTCACAGATACGCAGTATTTT

D gene: .
V gene: TRBV27
clone size: .
J gene: TRBJ1-5
CDR3 protein: CASSLNGVGNQPQHF
CDR3 DNA: TGTGCCAGCAGTTTAAACGGGGTTGGGAATCAGCCCCAGCATTTT

D gene: TRBD2
V gene: TRBV6-6
clone size: once
J gene: TRBJ2-1
CDR3 protein: CASSAGTSVEQFF
CDR3 DNA: TGTGCCAGCAGCGCCGGGACTAGTGTTGAGCAGTTCTTC

D gene: TRBD2
V gene: TRBV7-2
clone size: .
J gene: TRBJ2-7
CDR3 protein: CASSLTSASYEQYF
CDR3 DNA: TGTGCCAGCAGCTTGACTAGCGCCTCCTACGAGCAGTACTTC

D gene: .
V gene: TRBV27
clone size: .
J gene: TRBJ2-5
CDR3 protein: CASSLKELREQYF
CDR3 DNA: TGTGCCAGCTCCCTTAAGGAACTTAGGGAGCAGTACTTC

D gene: TRBD1
V gene: TRBV6-6
clone size: .
J gene: TRBJ2-2
CDR3 protein: CASSPDRGGGELFF
CDR3 DNA: TGTGCCAGCAGCCCCGACAGGGGTGGAGGGGAGCTGTTTTTT

D gene: TRBD2
V gene: TRBV2
clone size: .
J gene: TRBJ2-2
CDR3 protein: CASTQIAGTNTGELFF
CDR3 DNA: TGTGCCAGCACCCAGATAGCGGGGACGAACACCGGGGAGCTGTTTTTT

D gene: .
V gene: TRBV28
clone size: .
J gene: TRBJ1-1
CDR3 protein: CASRRSPNTEAFF
CDR3 DNA: TGTGCCAGCAGGAGGAGTCCAAACACTGAAGCTTTCTTT

D gene: .
V gene: TRBV6-4
clone size: .
J gene: TRBJ1-1
CDR3 protein: CASSLERGNTEAFF
CDR3 DNA: TGTGCCAGCAGCCTTGAGCGTGGGAACACTGAAGCTTTCTTT

D gene: TRBD2
V gene: TRBV2
clone size: .
J gene: TRBJ2-1
CDR3 protein: CASRRTSGGYNEQFF
CDR3 DNA: TGTGCCAGCAGGAGGACTAGCGGGGGCTACAATGAGCAGTTCTTC

D gene: .
V gene: TRBV2
clone size: .
J gene: TRBJ2-2
CDR3 protein: CASSDNRVTGELFF
CDR3 DNA: TGTGCCAGCAGCGATAACAGGGTCACCGGGGAGCTGTTTTTT

D gene: .
V gene: TRBV4-1
clone size: .
J gene: TRBJ2-1
CDR3 protein: CASSQGTARSYNEQFF
CDR3 DNA: TGCGCCAGCAGCCAAGGGACAGCTAGGTCCTACAATGAGCAGTTCTTC

D gene: .
V gene: TRBV5-1
clone size: .
J gene: TRBJ2-5
CDR3 protein: CASSLGGGEETQYF
CDR3 DNA: TGCGCCAGCAGCTTGGGAGGAGGGGAAGAGACCCAGTACTTC